A selection of T cell receptor beta chains follows, all from one sample in a study of cytomegalovirus exposure and HLA in healthy donors. Profiled with immunoSEQ multiplex PCR; TCRdb holds only in-frame clones, not every one. The table has 75,000 to 100,000 clones, about two thirds seen once. Sample: PBMCs. The receptors stem from a man aged 55-75 years in good health and CMV-seronegative. Both conserved end residues are part of each CDR3. The D gene is left open where the match is weak. The size of a clone is reported for some rows only, either as once, few or many, or as a class for expanded clones.

few	TRBV5-1	.	TRBJ2-1	CASSLSLNNEQFF	TGCGCCAGCAGCTTGAGCTTGAACAATGAGCAGTTCTTC
.	TRBV2	.	TRBJ1-5	CASSPSAGRGGVRAQHF	TGTGCCAGCAGCCCCAGCGCGGGTAGGGGGGGGGTTAGGGCCCAGCATTTT
.	TRBV28	.	TRBJ2-5	CASSPALAGSYQETQYF	TGTGCCAGCAGTCCCGCACTGGCGGGGTCTTACCAAGAGACCCAGTACTTC
.	TRBV11-2	TRBD2	TRBJ2-7	CASSQVAGGLEQYF	TGTGCCAGCAGCCAGGTCGCGGGGGGGCTCGAGCAGTACTTC
.	TRBV5-4	TRBD2	TRBJ2-5	CASTPGLAGGEGETQYF	TGTGCCAGCACCCCGGGACTAGCGGGAGGAGAGGGTGAGACCCAGTACTTC
.	TRBV5-1	.	TRBJ2-5	CASREIPGGETQYF	TGCGCCAGCAGGGAAATTCCAGGCGGGGAGACCCAGTACTTC
.	TRBV5-1	.	TRBJ2-5	CASSPGTPETQYF	TGCGCCAGCAGCCCCGGGACTCCGGAGACCCAGTACTTC
.	TRBV6-1	TRBD2	TRBJ2-2	CASSEDDGRAGELFF	TGTGCCAGCAGTGAAGATGACGGGAGGGCCGGGGAGCTGTTTTTT
few	TRBV30	TRBD1	TRBJ2-4	CAWGGQGALSSAKNIQYF	TGTGCCTGGGGGGGACAGGGGGCCCTCTCTTCGGCCAAAAACATTCAGTACTTC
once	TRBV19	TRBD1	TRBJ1-1	CASSRDRGGTEAFF	TGTGCCAGTAGCCGTGACAGGGGCGGGACTGAAGCTTTCTTT
.	TRBV5-5	.	TRBJ1-1	CASSLVHGNTEAFF	TGTGCCAGCAGCTTAGTTCACGGTAACACTGAAGCTTTCTTT
few	TRBV18	TRBD2	TRBJ2-2	CASQTGGADGELFF	TGTGCCAGCCAGACGGGGGGAGCTGACGGGGAGCTGTTTTTT
.	TRBV5-6	.	TRBJ2-7	CASSLVMYEQYF	TGTGCCAGCAGCTTGGTCATGTACGAGCAGTACTTC
.	TRBV28	.	TRBJ1-1	CASSWGRTEAFF	TGTGCCAGCAGTTGGGGGCGCACTGAAGCTTTCTTT
.	TRBV7-9	.	TRBJ1-2	CASSLEFGGGYTF	TGTGCCAGCAGCTTAGAATTCGGAGGGGGCTACACCTTC
.	TRBV6-4	TRBD2	TRBJ2-3	CASSGLAGGGDTQYF	TGTGCCAGCAGCGGACTAGCGGGGGGAGGTGATACGCAGTATTTT
.	TRBV11-2	.	TRBJ2-1	CASSLGLAGSYNEQFF	TGTGCCAGCAGCTTAGGTCTCGCGGGATCCTACAATGAGCAGTTCTTC
.	TRBV29-1	TRBD2	TRBJ2-3	CSVSLGGGSADTQYF	TGCAGCGTTTCCCTTGGCGGGGGGTCGGCAGATACGCAGTATTTT
few	TRBV30	.	TRBJ2-1	CAWSVSRRATQSDNEQFF	TGTGCCTGGAGTGTATCCAGGCGGGCCACCCAATCCGACAATGAGCAGTTCTTC
.	TRBV6-5	TRBD1	TRBJ1-1	CASRPGTGAEAFF	TGTGCCAGCAGACCCGGGACAGGCGCTGAAGCTTTCTTT